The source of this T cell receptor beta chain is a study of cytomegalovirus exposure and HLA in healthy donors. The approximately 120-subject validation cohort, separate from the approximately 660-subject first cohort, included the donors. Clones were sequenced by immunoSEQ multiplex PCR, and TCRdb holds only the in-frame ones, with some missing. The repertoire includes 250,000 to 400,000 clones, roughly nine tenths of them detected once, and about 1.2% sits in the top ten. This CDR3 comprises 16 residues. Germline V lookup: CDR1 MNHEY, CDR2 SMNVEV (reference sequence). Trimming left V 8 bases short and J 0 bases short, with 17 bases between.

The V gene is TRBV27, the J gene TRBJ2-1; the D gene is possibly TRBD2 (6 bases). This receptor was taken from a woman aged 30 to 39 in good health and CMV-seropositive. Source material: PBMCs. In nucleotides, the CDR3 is TGTGCCAGCGCAAGACGGGACTTTTACTCCTACAATGAGCAGTTCTTC. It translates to CASARRDFYSYNEQFF.